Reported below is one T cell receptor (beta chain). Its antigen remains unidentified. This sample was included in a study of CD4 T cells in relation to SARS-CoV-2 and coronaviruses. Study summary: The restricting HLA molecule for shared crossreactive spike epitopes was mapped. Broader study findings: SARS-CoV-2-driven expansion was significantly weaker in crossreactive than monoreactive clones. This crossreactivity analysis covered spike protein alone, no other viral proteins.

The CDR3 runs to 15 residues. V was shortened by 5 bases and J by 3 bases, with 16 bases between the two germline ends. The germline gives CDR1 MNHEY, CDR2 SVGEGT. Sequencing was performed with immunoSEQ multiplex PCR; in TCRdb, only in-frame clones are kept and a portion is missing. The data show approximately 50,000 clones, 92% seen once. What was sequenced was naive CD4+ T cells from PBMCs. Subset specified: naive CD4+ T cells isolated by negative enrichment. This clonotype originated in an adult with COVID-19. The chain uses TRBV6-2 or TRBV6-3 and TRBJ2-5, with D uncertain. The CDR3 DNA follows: TGTGCCAGCAGTGACCACTCCGGCTGGGAAGAGACCCAGTACTTC. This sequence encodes CASSDHSGWEETQYF.